Each of the 25 T cell receptor beta chains below was sequenced from the same sample in a study of blood T cells in healthy people across ages. Next came a second PCR, run for about 6 to 12 cycles, which used a sample-barcoded 5' primer along with a J-beta primer mix. Via MiXCR, TCRdb re-called the 5' RACE reads, giving one row per CDR3 protein. Of 550,000 to 750,000 distinct CDR3 sequences in the sample, more than 20% were seen once. The sample was blood. The receptors shown here come from a man aged 65 to 85 in good health.

The chain is built from TRBV29-1 and TRBJ1-1; D remains ambiguous. The V and J ends lost 5 bases and 0 bases respectively, with 10 bases between them. The CDR3 is 13 residues long. Per germline, CDR1 SQVTM and CDR2 ANQGSEA. The CDR3 DNA sequence: TGCAGCGTTTGCGTGGGGATGAACACTGAAGCTTTCTTT. It yields the protein CSVCVGMNTEAFF.

The V call is TRBV20-1, the J call TRBJ2-1, with 12 bases fitting TRBD2. The CDR3 is made up of 16 amino acids. J lost 6 bases, V lost 6 bases, and 12 bases had no gene match. CDR1 DFQATT and CDR2 SNEGSKA come from the germline V gene (reference sequence). The CDR3 loop is CSAYMTGLAGSNEQFF. The CDR3 DNA reads TGCAGTGCCTATATGACCGGACTAGCGGGGAGCAATGAGCAGTTCTTC.

This clonotype was seen only a few times. One end of the junction does not line up with germline, which may come from a read error. This sequence joins TRBV6-1 and TRBJ1-4; a possible D gene is TRBD1 (5 bases). Germline values: CDR1 MNHNS, CDR2 SASEGT. The CDR3 spans 15 residues. The CDR3 DNA reads as TGTGCCAGCACGGCAGGGAGCGCAACTAATGAAAAACCGTTTTTT. This codes for CASTAGSATNEKPFF.

The genes are TRBV5-1 and TRBJ2-5; 11 bases line up with TRBD2. CDR3 length: 17 amino acids. CDR1 is SGHRS, CDR2 YFSETQ, per germline. J lost 5 bases, V lost 1 base, and 10 bases had no gene match. The CDR3 bases are TGCGCCAGCAGCTTGACCACTAGCGGGAGTTCTACGGAGACCCAGTACTTC. Encoded protein: CASSLTTSGSSTETQYF.

The rearrangement joins TRBV7-9 to TRBJ2-3; D call uncertain. Germline-derived CDR1 and CDR2 are SEHNR and FQNEAQ (reference sequence). V dropped 1 base and J dropped 2 bases, with 10 bases sitting between them. This CDR3 is built from 15 residues. DNA of the CDR3: TGTGCCAGCAGCTTAGTGGAGTTACCCACAGATACGCAGTATTTT. Translation: CASSLVELPTDTQYF.

This chain connects TRBV20-1 to TRBJ2-5, with D uncertain. With 5 bases removed from V and 5 bases from J, the gap between germline ends came to 15 bases. The CDR3 is 13 residues long. Germline-derived CDR1 and CDR2 are DFQATT and SNEGSKA (reference sequence). The CDR3 coding sequence is TGCAGTGCTTGGGCCGCTAGAGATGAGACCCAGTACTTC. The encoded protein is CSAWAARDETQYF.

This clonotype has more than one count but fewer than ten. This chain uses TRBV12-3 or TRBV12-4 with TRBJ2-5; 10 bases line up with TRBD1. V shed 4 bases and J 5 bases; nucleotides not matched to a gene: 7. The CDR3 has 15 residues. The CDR3 here is CASSSRDRGLETQYF. CDR3 DNA: TGTGCCAGCAGTTCCCGGGACAGGGGACTGGAGACCCAGTACTTC.

Note on this clonotype: A much more abundant neighbour one base away suggests this may be a read error. The J gene is TRBJ2-1, the V gene TRBV20-1; TRBD2 matches 11 bases. The CDR3 has 15 residues. V shed 0 bases, J shed 7 bases, and the junction held 5 bases outside the gene matches. Germline CDR1 and CDR2: DFQATT and SNEGSKA (reference sequence). The CDR3 spells CSARDSGRARNEQFF. The CDR3 DNA sequence: TGCAGTGCTAGAGATAGCGGGAGGGCCAGAAATGAGCAGTTCTTC.

V usage is TRBV20-1 and J usage is TRBJ2-5; a possible D gene is TRBD2 (5 bases). Germline V gene sequence: CDR1 DFQATT, CDR2 SNEGSKA (reference sequence). The V end was cut by 7 bases, the J end by 7 bases, with 19 bases between. The CDR3 extends over 13 amino acids. The CDR3 protein is CSVLAVGSGTQYF. The CDR3 region has the DNA TGCAGTGTCCTCGCCGTTGGGAGTGGGACCCAGTACTTC.

The chain uses TRBV20-1 and TRBJ1-1; D is perhaps TRBD1 (6 bases). This CDR3 contains 15 residues. Per germline, CDR1 DFQATT and CDR2 SNEGSKA (reference sequence). Deletions cut 2 bases from V and 1 base from J, with 14 bases between. The DNA for the CDR3 is TGCAGTGCTAGAAACCCAGGGGCTGCGAACACTGAAGCTTTCTTT. Translation: CSARNPGAANTEAFF.

This clonotype was found a few times. This chain connects TRBV3-1 to TRBJ2-7; D is unclear. V lost 1 base and J lost 3, with 13 bases in between. There are 15 residues in the CDR3. The germline gives CDR1 LGHDT, CDR2 YNNKEL (reference sequence). The CDR3 DNA sequence: TGTGCCAGCAGCCAAGGGCCCCTTCCCGGCTACGAGCAGTACTTC. Amino acids: CASSQGPLPGYEQYF.

This clonotype was seen a handful of times. The chain carries TRBV15 and TRBJ1-4; 9 bases fit TRBD1. With 4 bases clipped from V and 12 bases from J, the junction kept 12 bases outside the gene matches. Germline loops: CDR1 LNHNV, CDR2 YYDKDF (reference sequence). This CDR3 spans 15 amino acids. CDR3: CATSIVRDRAVELFF. The CDR3 DNA reads as TGTGCCACCAGCATAGTGCGGGACAGGGCGGTGGAACTGTTTTTT.

The chain links TRBV7-2 to TRBJ2-1; D is possibly TRBD1 or TRBD2 (6 bases each). V lost 4 bases to trimming and J lost 9 bases, with 10 bases between them. Per the germline V gene, CDR1 is SGHTA and CDR2 is FQGNSA. This CDR3 is built from 12 residues. The CDR3 DNA sequence: TGTGCCAGCAGCTACCCGGGGGCTGAGCAGTTCTTC. This encodes CASSYPGAEQFF.

The chain employs TRBV4-3 and TRBJ1-1, with D hard to call. The V end was cut by 0 bases, the J end by 1 base, with 12 bases between. There are 16 residues in the CDR3. Germline V CDR1 and CDR2: LGHNA, YSLEER. CDR3 sequence reads: CASSQDPRLANTEAFF. The CDR3 DNA reads TGCGCCAGCAGCCAAGATCCCAGACTCGCGAACACTGAAGCTTTCTTT.

This chain joins TRBV27 and TRBJ2-7; 11 bases align to TRBD1. In germline, CDR1 is MNHEY, CDR2 SMNVEV (reference sequence). CDR3 size: 13 residues. V trimming: 10 bases; J trimming: 0 bases; junction bases outside the gene matches: 2. The CDR3 nucleotides read TGTGCCACCGGGACAGGGGGCTCCTACGAGCAGTACTTC. This encodes CATGTGGSYEQYF.

In this sample, this clonotype turned up a few times. The chain uses TRBV12-3 or TRBV12-4 and TRBJ2-1, with no clear D. The CDR3 runs to 12 residues. V was shortened by 3 bases and J by 8 bases, with 8 bases between the two germline ends. The CDR3 DNA sequence: TGTGCCAGCAGTTTCGGGCCGGATGAGCAGTTCTTC. This codes for CASSFGPDEQFF.

V and J are TRBV20-1 and TRBJ2-1; no reliable D call. This CDR3 is built from 14 residues. The V gene's germline CDR1 is DFQATT and CDR2 SNEGSKA (reference sequence). Trimming shortened V by 1 base and J by 2 bases, and 9 bases separated the two germline ends. CDR3 sequence: CSARVPLAYNEQFF. DNA for the CDR3: TGCAGTGCTAGAGTCCCCCTCGCCTACAATGAGCAGTTCTTC.

This clonotype was counted between two and nine times. The chain uses TRBV19 and TRBJ2-1; 7 bases align to TRBD2. V lost 0 bases to trimming and J lost 6 bases; unmatched junction nucleotides: 5. The CDR3 length is 15 residues. The germline V gene has CDR1 LNHDA and CDR2 SQIVND (reference sequence). The CDR3 bases are TGTGCCAGTAGTATAGACCGGGGACTATTCAATGAGCAGTTCTTC. Amino acids: CASSIDRGLFNEQFF. Supplemented by reference TRBV19 and TRBJ2-1, the full variable domain reads DGGITQSPKYLFRKEGQNVTLSCEQNLNHDAMYWYRQDPGQGLRLIYYSQIVNDFQKGDIAEGYSVSREKKESFPLTVTSAQKNPTAFYLCASSIDRGLFNEQFFGPGTRLTVL.

The sample holds a few counts of this clonotype. V gene TRBV19 combines with J gene TRBJ2-5; 13 positions match TRBD2. The J call may not be correct, given that the DNA end is closer to TRBJ2-7. CDR1 and CDR2 from the germline V gene are LNHDA and SQIVND (reference sequence). The CDR3 is 14 residues long. CDR3 nucleotide sequence: TGTGCCAGTAGTAGGGGACTAGCGGGATTCGAGCAGTACTTC. Amino acids: CASSRGLAGFEQYF.

The V gene is TRBV20-1, the J gene TRBJ2-7, with D possibly TRBD2 on 6 matching bases. Between the trimmed V and J ends, which lost 0 bases and 0 bases, there was a span of 12 bases. Germline CDR1 is DFQATT and CDR2 is SNEGSKA (reference sequence). The CDR3 covers 15 residues. The CDR3 bases are TGCAGTGCTAGAGATCTTACGGGAGCCTCCTACGAGCAGTACTTC. Translation gives CSARDLTGASYEQYF.

This clonotype was observed many times. V usage is TRBV7-2 and J usage is TRBJ2-5, with TRBD2 matching 8 bases. Germline V gives CDR1 SGHTA, CDR2 FQGNSA. The CDR3 is 15 residues long. V lost 1 base, J lost 5 bases, and 6 bases stayed unmatched. CDR3 nucleotides: TGTGCCAGCAGCTTAGGCTCTGCGGGAGGTGAGACCCAGTACTTC. Translation gives CASSLGSAGGETQYF.

This clonotype was detected many times. The V gene is TRBV6-5, the J gene TRBJ2-2, with D possibly being TRBD1 (6 bases). V lost 6 bases to trimming and J lost 6 bases, with 11 bases between them. Per germline, CDR1 MNHEY and CDR2 SVGAGI. The CDR3 is made up of 13 amino acids. CDR3 loop: CASRQQGPGELFF. CDR3 DNA: TGTGCCAGCAGACAACAGGGACCCGGGGAGCTGTTTTTT.

The gene calls are TRBV9 and TRBJ1-2; no clear D gene. Germline loops: CDR1 SGDLS, CDR2 YYNGEE. Trimming pared 4 bases from V and 7 bases from J, leaving 11 bases between. CDR3 length: 12 amino acids. CDR3 sequence reads: CASSLSTRGYTF. The CDR3 bases are TGTGCCAGCAGCTTATCTACACGTGGCTACACCTTC.

The chain employs TRBV10-3 and TRBJ2-5; possible D gene TRBD1, 6 bases. The J call could be wrong; TRBJ2-1 is a better fit for the DNA end. The CDR3 sequence is 13 residues long. Germline V CDR1 and CDR2: ENHRY, SYGVKD. The CDR3 coding sequence is TGTGCCATCACCGAGGACAGAAGCAATGAGCAGTTCTTC. Translating gives CAITEDRSNEQFF.

The table lists this clonotype with a few counts. This chain links TRBV12-3 or TRBV12-4 with TRBJ2-5; 8 bases fit TRBD1. The CDR3 sequence is 14 residues long. The trim removed 3 bases at V and 7 bases at J, leaving 7 bases unmatched. The CDR3 nucleotides are TGTGCCAGCAGTTTGGCAGGGGGCAGAGGGACCCAGTACTTC. It translates to CASSLAGGRGTQYF.